This TCR beta chain was sequenced in a study of blood T cell repertoires in COVID-19. Study at large: COVID-19 samples collected from the United States, Italy and Spain covered acute and convalescent phases. T cells, B-cell-depleted T cells, or PBMCs supplied cDNA or gDNA.

As processed by the authors: Nucleated cell number was recorded as an estimate derived from reference gene primer amplification. Here immunoSEQ multiplex PCR was the method, and the copy in TCRdb shows in-frame clones only, minus some. The V and J calls and clone size come from that table; D and trimming were worked out from the DNA. The sample contains about 81,000 clones, 70% to 90% of which appear only once. Germline loops: CDR1 MNHNY, CDR2 SVGAGI (reference sequence). This CDR3 region has 13 residues. The V end lost 0 bases, the J end lost 8 bases, and 10 bases lay between the germline ends. The sample comprised peripheral blood. The V and J genes are TRBV6-6 and TRBJ1-1; possibly TRBD1 for D (5 bases). This receptor was identified in a woman older than 75 with acute or convalescent COVID-19. CDR3 sequence: CASSYSETAEAFF. For the CDR3, the DNA is TGTGCCAGCAGTTACTCCGAGACAGCCGAAGCTTTCTTT.